This paragraph reports one T cell receptor (beta chain). Its antigen is as yet unknown. The CDR3 contains 14 residues. Per germline, CDR1 LGHNA and CDR2 YNFKEQ. The J segment lost 8 bases and the V segment lost 1 base, leaving 3 bases of the junction unmatched. This sample is drawn from a study of cytomegalovirus exposure and HLA in healthy donors. Whole-study results and caveats: Diagnosis of cytomegalovirus status made by the classifier reportedly showed high specificity and sensitivity. Rarity marked most TCR sequences, yet some public TCRs occurred in many donors. Researchers counted 150 to 200 TCR beta chains as cytomegalovirus-associated.

Here immunoSEQ multiplex PCR was the method, and the copy in TCRdb shows in-frame clones only, minus some. The sample lists some 120,000 clones, 70% to 90% seen once, with approximately 2% in the top ten. J is TRBJ2-1 and V is TRBV4-2, with 9 bases fitting TRBD2. Sequencing was carried out using PBMCs. The TCR originated in a young woman in good health and CMV-seronegative. CDR3 amino acids: CASSQVPSGDEQFF. Written as DNA, the CDR3 is TGTGCCAGCAGCCAAGTGCCTAGCGGGGATGAGCAGTTCTTC.